Listed below are T cell receptor beta chains from one sample, sequenced in a study of shared T cell receptors in the human thymus. The method was immunoSEQ multiplex PCR; TCRdb's version includes in-frame clones alone and lacks a portion of them. The data show more than 550,000 clones, approximately 85% seen once. The data also belong to a second study, concerning human thymus T cells.

The sample comprised thymocytes. The receptors were gathered from a girl under three years old with a congenital heart defect. Each CDR3 is given with its conserved first and last residue. The D gene is left open where the match is weak. Part of the rows lack a size; the others show once, few, many or a class for expanded clones.

CDR3 DNA	CDR3 protein	clone size	D gene	V gene	J gene	CDR3 length
TGTGCCAGCGTCGGCAATCCGACGGGGTTTTACGGCGGAGAGACCCAGTACTTC	CASVGNPTGFYGGETQYF	NA	NA	TRBV2	TRBJ2-5	18
TGTGCCACCCATGCCCCTGGGAGGGAGGACACTGAAGCTTTCTTT	CATHAPGREDTEAFF	NA	NA	TRBV10-3	TRBJ1-1	15
TGTGCCAGCAGCACCGTACAGGGGGCCGTCACTGAAGCTTTCTTT	CASSTVQGAVTEAFF	NA	TRBD1	TRBV2	TRBJ1-1	15
TGTGCCAGCAAGGGACAGGAGATCACTTATGGCTACACCTTC	CASKGQEITYGYTF	NA	TRBD1	TRBV9	TRBJ1-2	14
TGTGCCACCACCCTTCAGGGGACAGGACTCAACACCGGGGAGCTGTTTTTT	CATTLQGTGLNTGELFF	NA	TRBD1	TRBV15	TRBJ2-2	17
TGTGCCAGCCGACAGGGGGTTTCTTCTGGGGCCAACGTCCTGACTTTC	CASRQGVSSGANVLTF	NA	TRBD1	TRBV27	TRBJ2-6	16
TGTGCCAGCAGCCCGGGACAGAATCAGCCCCAGCATTTT	CASSPGQNQPQHF	NA	TRBD1	TRBV27	TRBJ1-5	13
TGTGCCAGCAGCGAGGACTTGGGGGGACAGGGAAACACCGGGGAGCTGTTTTTT	CASSEDLGGQGNTGELFF	NA	TRBD1	TRBV9	TRBJ2-2	18
TGCGCCAGCAGCTTGTGGAGGGGACCCCAGGGAGCAGGTGAGACCCAGTACTTC	CASSLWRGPQGAGETQYF	NA	NA	TRBV5-1	TRBJ2-5	18
TGTGCCAGCAGCCCCGGGACAGGGAAAACCTACGAGCAGTACTTC	CASSPGTGKTYEQYF	once	TRBD1	TRBV16	TRBJ2-7	15
TGTGCCAGCAGCAGTTCCACAGGGAAGCAGGATTTT	CASSSSTGKQDF	few	NA	TRBV14	TRBJ1-3	12
TGTGCCAGCAGCTTGGACAGGGGGAATTCACCCCTCCACTTT	CASSLDRGNSPLHF	NA	TRBD1	TRBV5-6	TRBJ1-6	14
TGTGCCAGCAGCCAAGAAACAGGTTGGGGTGACACTGAAGCTTTCTTT	CASSQETGWGDTEAFF	NA	NA	TRBV4-2	TRBJ1-1	16
TGCGCCAGCAGCTTGGCTAGCGGGGGTTACTTAGCCAAAAACATTCAGTACTTC	CASSLASGGYLAKNIQYF	NA	TRBD2	TRBV5-1	TRBJ2-4	18
TGTGCCAGCAGTTTAAGACAGGGGAGCACTGAAGCTTTCTTT	CASSLRQGSTEAFF	few	TRBD1	TRBV27	TRBJ1-1	14
TGTGCCAGCAGCTTGGATGGACAGGGAGGCACTGAAGCTTTCTTT	CASSLDGQGGTEAFF	NA	TRBD1	TRBV5-5	TRBJ1-1	15
TGTGCCATCCGGGGGACAGGTGGGGGTAGGGAGACCTTC	CAIRGTGGGRETF	NA	TRBD1	TRBV6-5	TRBJ1-2	13
TGTGCCAGCAGCTTTTACTTAGACAGGGGCAATTCACCCCTCCACTTT	CASSFYLDRGNSPLHF	once	TRBD1	TRBV7-2	TRBJ1-6	16
TGTGCCAGCAGCTGCCGGGACAGGGTACAAGAGACCCAGTACTTC	CASSCRDRVQETQYF	NA	TRBD1	TRBV7-2	TRBJ2-5	15
TGTGCCAGCAGTACGCGAGCGGGGGGGCAGGAGACCCAGTACTTC	CASSTRAGGQETQYF	few	TRBD2	TRBV28	TRBJ2-5	15
TGTGCCAGCAGTTGGGGACTAGCGCGAATCACAGATACGCAGTATTTT	CASSWGLARITDTQYF	once	TRBD2	TRBV5-5	TRBJ2-3	16
TGTGCCAGCAGTTACCCTGGGACAGGTGAGCAGTTCTTC	CASSYPGTGEQFF	NA	TRBD1	TRBV6-5	TRBJ2-1	13
TGTGCCAGCAGCGTAGAAGGGCCCCGCGGGGATACCGATGGCTACACCTTC	CASSVEGPRGDTDGYTF	NA	NA	TRBV9	TRBJ1-2	17
TGTGCCAGCAGTCAAAGACAGGCCTACGAGCAGTACTTC	CASSQRQAYEQYF	NA	NA	TRBV28	TRBJ2-7	13
TGTGCCAGCACCAGTATTAGCGGGGTCACAGATACGCAGTATTTT	CASTSISGVTDTQYF	NA	TRBD2	TRBV27	TRBJ2-3	15
TGTGCCAGCAGCCCAATAGGGGGAGCAGGAAACACCATATATTTT	CASSPIGGAGNTIYF	few	NA	TRBV7-2	TRBJ1-3	15